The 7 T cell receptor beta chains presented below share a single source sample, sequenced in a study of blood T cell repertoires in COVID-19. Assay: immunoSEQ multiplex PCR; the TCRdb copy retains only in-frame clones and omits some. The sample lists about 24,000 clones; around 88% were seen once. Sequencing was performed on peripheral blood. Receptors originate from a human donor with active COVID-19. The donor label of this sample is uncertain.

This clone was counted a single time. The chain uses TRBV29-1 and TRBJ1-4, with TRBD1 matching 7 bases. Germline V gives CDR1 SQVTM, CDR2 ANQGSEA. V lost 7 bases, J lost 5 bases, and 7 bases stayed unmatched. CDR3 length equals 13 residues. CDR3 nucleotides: TGCAGCGCCTCAGGGGGTTCGAATGAAAAACTGTTTTTT. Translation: CSASGGSNEKLFF.

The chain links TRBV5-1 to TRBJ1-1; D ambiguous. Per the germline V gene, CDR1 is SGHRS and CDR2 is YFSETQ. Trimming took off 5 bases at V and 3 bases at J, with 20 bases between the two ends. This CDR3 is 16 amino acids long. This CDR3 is CASRSRGGGLDTEAFF. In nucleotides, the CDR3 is TGCGCCAGCAGATCCCGGGGTGGTGGTCTGGACACTGAAGCTTTCTTT.

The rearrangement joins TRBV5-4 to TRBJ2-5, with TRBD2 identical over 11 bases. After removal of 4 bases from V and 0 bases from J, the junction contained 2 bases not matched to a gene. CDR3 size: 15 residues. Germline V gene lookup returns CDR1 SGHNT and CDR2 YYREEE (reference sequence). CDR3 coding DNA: TGTGCCAGCAGCGCGGGACTAGCGGACCAAGAGACCCAGTACTTC. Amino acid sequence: CASSAGLADQETQYF.

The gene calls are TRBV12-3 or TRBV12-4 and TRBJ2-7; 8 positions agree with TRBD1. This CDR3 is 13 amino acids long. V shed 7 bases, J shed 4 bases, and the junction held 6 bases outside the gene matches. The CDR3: CASTEQGVYEQYF. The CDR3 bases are TGTGCCAGCACAGAACAGGGGGTGTACGAGCAGTACTTC.

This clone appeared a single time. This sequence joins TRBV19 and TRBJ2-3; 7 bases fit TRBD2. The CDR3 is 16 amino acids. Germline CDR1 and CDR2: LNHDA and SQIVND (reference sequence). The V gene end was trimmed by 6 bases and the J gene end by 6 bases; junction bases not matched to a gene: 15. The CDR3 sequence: CASRSGTGGNLDTQYF. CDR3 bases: TGTGCCAGTAGATCTGGGACGGGGGGTAATCTGGATACGCAGTATTTT.

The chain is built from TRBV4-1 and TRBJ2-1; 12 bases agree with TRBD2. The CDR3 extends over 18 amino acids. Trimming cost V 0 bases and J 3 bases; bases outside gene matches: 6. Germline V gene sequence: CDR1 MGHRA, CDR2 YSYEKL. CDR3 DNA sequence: TGCGCCAGCAGCCAAGATCCCGAGACTAGCGGGAGCTACAATGAGCAGTTCTTC. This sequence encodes CASSQDPETSGSYNEQFF.

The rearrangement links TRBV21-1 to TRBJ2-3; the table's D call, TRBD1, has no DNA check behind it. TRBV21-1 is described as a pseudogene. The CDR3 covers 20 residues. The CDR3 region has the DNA TGTGCCAGCAGCCATAGCACCGGGACAGGGGGACGAACTAGCACAGATACGCAGTATTTT. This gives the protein CASSHSTGTGGRTSTDTQYF.